This T cell receptor (beta chain) was documented in a study of blood T cell repertoires in COVID-19. Recruits, aged roughly 18 to 100 years, lived in 24 US areas. V shed 5 bases, J shed 0 bases, and the junction held 19 bases outside the gene matches. CDR1 is PRHDT, CDR2 FYEKMQ, per germline (reference sequence). The CDR3 runs to 20 residues. The repertoire was sequenced with immunoSEQ multiplex PCR; TCRdb's copy has only in-frame clones and lacks some. Here the sample spans hundreds of thousands of clones, roughly 80% being singletons. The chain recombines TRBV13 with TRBJ1-5, with 7 bases aligning to TRBD1. The source of this sequence is a man aged 35 to 55 who had been exposed to COVID-19. Sequencing used PBMCs or T cells enriched from blood (not recorded which). The CDR3 DNA reads TGTGCCAGCAGCCCTATCTTCATCACCCAGGGGGTTTATAGCAATCAGCCCCAGCATTTT. It specifies CASSPIFITQGVYSNQPQHF.